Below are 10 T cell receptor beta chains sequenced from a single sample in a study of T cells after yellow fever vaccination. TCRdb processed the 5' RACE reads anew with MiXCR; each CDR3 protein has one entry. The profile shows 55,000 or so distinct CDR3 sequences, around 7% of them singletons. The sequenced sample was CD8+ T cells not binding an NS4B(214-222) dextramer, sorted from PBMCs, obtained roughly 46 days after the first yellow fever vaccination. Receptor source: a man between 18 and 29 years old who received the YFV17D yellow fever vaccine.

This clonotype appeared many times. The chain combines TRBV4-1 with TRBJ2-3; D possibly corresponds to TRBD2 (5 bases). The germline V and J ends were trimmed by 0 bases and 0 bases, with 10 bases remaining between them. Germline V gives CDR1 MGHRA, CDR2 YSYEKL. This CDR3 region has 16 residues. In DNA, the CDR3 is TGCGCCAGCAGCCAAGAAGGAGGAACTAGCACAGATACGCAGTATTTT. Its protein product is CASSQEGGTSTDTQYF.

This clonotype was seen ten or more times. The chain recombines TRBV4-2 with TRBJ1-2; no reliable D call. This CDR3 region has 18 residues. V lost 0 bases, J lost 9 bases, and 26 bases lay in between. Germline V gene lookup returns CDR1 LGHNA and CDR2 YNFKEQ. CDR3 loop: CASSQEYEGKGGLRCYTF. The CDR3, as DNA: TGTGCCAGCAGCCAAGAATATGAAGGGAAAGGAGGGCTGCGCTGCTACACCTTC.

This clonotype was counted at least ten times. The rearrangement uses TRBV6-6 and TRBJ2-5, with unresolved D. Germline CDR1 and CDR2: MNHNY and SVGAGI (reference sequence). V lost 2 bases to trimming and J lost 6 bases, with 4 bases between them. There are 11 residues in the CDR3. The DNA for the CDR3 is TGTGCCAGCAGTTACGGTCAGACCCAGTACTTC. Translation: CASSYGQTQYF.

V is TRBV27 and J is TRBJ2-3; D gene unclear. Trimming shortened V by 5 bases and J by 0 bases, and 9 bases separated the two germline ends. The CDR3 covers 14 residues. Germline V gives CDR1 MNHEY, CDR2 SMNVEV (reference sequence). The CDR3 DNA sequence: TGTGCCAGCAGTACACACCCTAGCACAGATACGCAGTATTTT. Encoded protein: CASSTHPSTDTQYF.

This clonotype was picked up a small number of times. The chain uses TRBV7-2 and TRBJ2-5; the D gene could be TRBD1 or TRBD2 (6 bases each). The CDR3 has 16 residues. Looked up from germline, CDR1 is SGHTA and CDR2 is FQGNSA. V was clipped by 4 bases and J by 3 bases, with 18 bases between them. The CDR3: CASSSTGASREETQYF. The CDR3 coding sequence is TGTGCCAGCAGCTCGACGGGGGCCTCTAGGGAAGAGACCCAGTACTTC.

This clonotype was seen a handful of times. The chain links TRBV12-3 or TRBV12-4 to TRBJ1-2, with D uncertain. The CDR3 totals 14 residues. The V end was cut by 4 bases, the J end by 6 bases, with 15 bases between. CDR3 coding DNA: TGTGCCAGCAGTTGGGAGAGTGAAAGAGATGGCTACACCTTC. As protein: CASSWESERDGYTF.

The CDR3 DNA reads as TGTGCCAGCAGCTTAGCCCTCACAGACTACGAGCAGTACTTC. Protein: CASSLALTDYEQYF. V is TRBV13 and J is TRBJ2-7; D is ambiguous. This CDR3 contains 14 residues. V was pared by 1 base and J by 3 bases, with 10 bases between. Germline CDR1 reads PRHDT; CDR2 reads FYEKMQ (reference sequence).

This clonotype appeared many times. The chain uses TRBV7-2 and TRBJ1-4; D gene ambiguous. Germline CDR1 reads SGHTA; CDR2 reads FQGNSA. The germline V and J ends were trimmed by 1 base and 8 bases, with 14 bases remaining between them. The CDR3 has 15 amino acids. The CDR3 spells CASSLVGRGGEKLFF. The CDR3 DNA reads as TGTGCCAGCAGCTTAGTAGGACGAGGAGGCGAAAAACTGTTTTTT. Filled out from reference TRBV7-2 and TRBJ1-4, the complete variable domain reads GAGVSQSPSNKVTEKGKDVELRCDPISGHTALYWYRQSLGQGLEFLIYFQGNSAPDKSGLPSDRFSAERTGGSVSTLTIQRTQQEDSAVYLCASSLVGRGGEKLFFGSGTQLSVL.

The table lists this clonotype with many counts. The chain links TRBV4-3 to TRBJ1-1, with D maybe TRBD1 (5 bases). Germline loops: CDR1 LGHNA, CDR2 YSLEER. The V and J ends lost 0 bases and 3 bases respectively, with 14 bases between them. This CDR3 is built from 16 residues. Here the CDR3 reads CASSQDHRGIYTEAFF. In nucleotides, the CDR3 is TGCGCCAGCAGCCAAGATCATCGGGGGATTTACACTGAAGCTTTCTTT.

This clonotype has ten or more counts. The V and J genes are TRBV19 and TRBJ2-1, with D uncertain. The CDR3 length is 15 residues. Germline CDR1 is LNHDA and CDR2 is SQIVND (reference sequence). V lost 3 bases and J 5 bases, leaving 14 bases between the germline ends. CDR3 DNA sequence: TGTGCCAGTAGTATTTCCCCCTTCTTCGACAATGAGCAGTTCTTC. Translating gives CASSISPFFDNEQFF.